Described below is a single TCR beta chain sequence and its context. Its antigen is not yet known. The input lacks base qualities; no much larger clone sits a single base away. This record belongs to a study of radiotherapy plus CTLA-4 blockade in lung cancer (dated by TCRdb to the late 2010s). Concerning the study at large: Among the enrolled patients, about 19% had an objective response, and about 30% reached disease control.

Library preparation employed the immunoSEQ multiplex PCR assay. TCRdb provides this immuneACCESS table in a form limited to in-frame rearrangements. Some clones are lacking; in checked studies, under half of them reflect an unresolved V gene, and why the rest are absent is not known. The sample table lists about 110,000 clones, about four fifths of them with a count of one. Clones ranked in the top ten supply roughly 3.5% of the sample. On the study overall, not on this receptor specifically: The strongest predictors of response, as reported, were early dynamic changes in blood T cell clones along with a rise in serum interferon-beta after radiation. After treatment with radiotherapy and ipilimumab, TCR clones that originated in tumors expanded in peripheral blood.

Focal radiation therapy combined with CTLA-4 blockade (ipilimumab) was tested in patients with chemo-refractory metastatic non-small-cell lung cancer. The sequencing here drew on peripheral blood, taken from a patient treated with radiotherapy plus ipilimumab. The source of this sequence is a human donor with non-small cell lung cancer that progressed on radiotherapy plus ipilimumab. Some clones in this sample may be carry-over from other donors' samples.

The bases are TGCGCCAGCAGCTTGGTCTTAGGTAGTACCGGGGAGCTGTTTTTT. This gives the protein CASSLVLGSTGELFF. Recombination connected TRBV5-1 to TRBJ2-2; no D segment can be confidently identified. The CDR1 and CDR2 encoded by the germline V gene are SGHRS and YFSETQ. Relative to germline, V is 0 bases shorter and J is 5 bases shorter, with 11 bases between their ends. The CDR3, cysteine through phenylalanine, is 15 amino acids long. Left in the record is the CDR3 DNA by itself, 45 bases read in frame from the first base.